Listed below are T cell receptor beta chains from one sample, sequenced in a study of technical replicates of blood from four donors. Produced via immunoSEQ multiplex PCR; TCRdb's table is partial and in-frame only. This table holds more than 65,000 clones, roughly 94% found once. Specimen: T cells isolated from PBMCs. Source of these receptors: a human donor in good health. The CDR3 runs from the conserved cysteine through the conserved F or W. D genes are given only for firm matches. Rows give clone size only sometimes, using once, few, many, or a class for an expanded clone.

J gene: TRBJ1-1
D gene: .
CDR3 length: 14
clone size: .
V gene: TRBV6-5
CDR3 DNA: TGTGCCAGCAGTTACGGTACAGTGAACACTGAAGCTTTCTTT
CDR3 protein: CASSYGTVNTEAFF

J gene: TRBJ1-3
D gene: TRBD1
CDR3 length: 16
clone size: .
V gene: TRBV18
CDR3 DNA: TGTGCCAGCTCAGGCGAGCTGACAGGGGCTGGAAACACCATATATTTT
CDR3 protein: CASSGELTGAGNTIYF

J gene: TRBJ1-5
D gene: .
CDR3 length: 14
clone size: .
V gene: TRBV2
CDR3 DNA: TGTGCCAGCAGACAGGGAGATAGCAATCAGCCCCAGCATTTT
CDR3 protein: CASRQGDSNQPQHF

J gene: TRBJ2-2
D gene: .
CDR3 length: 16
clone size: .
V gene: TRBV5-4
CDR3 DNA: TGTGCCAGCAGCTTTTTGAGAGGGGGTCACACCGGGGAGCTGTTTTTT
CDR3 protein: CASSFLRGGHTGELFF

J gene: TRBJ2-3
D gene: TRBD2
CDR3 length: 15
clone size: .
V gene: TRBV6-5
CDR3 DNA: TGTGCCAGCAGTTACAGCGGGGGGGCCATAGATACGCAGTATTTT
CDR3 protein: CASSYSGGAIDTQYF

J gene: TRBJ1-1
D gene: .
CDR3 length: 15
clone size: once
V gene: TRBV29-1
CDR3 DNA: TGCAGCGTTGAAGGGGTCGGGGGTCACCACACTGAAGCTTTCTTT
CDR3 protein: CSVEGVGGHHTEAFF

J gene: TRBJ1-6
D gene: .
CDR3 length: 14
clone size: .
V gene: TRBV6-6
CDR3 DNA: TGTGCCAGCAGATCGACAGGACTTAATTCACCCCTCCACTTT
CDR3 protein: CASRSTGLNSPLHF

J gene: TRBJ1-2
D gene: .
CDR3 length: 14
clone size: once
V gene: TRBV10-3
CDR3 DNA: TGTGCCATCGGAGGGGCAGATATTAATTATGGCTACACCTTC
CDR3 protein: CAIGGADINYGYTF

J gene: TRBJ1-2
D gene: TRBD1
CDR3 length: 14
clone size: once
V gene: TRBV5-1
CDR3 DNA: TGCGCCAGCACTAAAACCGGACAGGGCTATGGCTACACCTTC
CDR3 protein: CASTKTGQGYGYTF

J gene: TRBJ2-7
D gene: .
CDR3 length: 13
clone size: .
V gene: TRBV30
CDR3 DNA: TGTGCCTGGGGGGGGACCCATCCCTACGAGCAGTACTTC
CDR3 protein: CAWGGTHPYEQYF

J gene: TRBJ1-3
D gene: TRBD1
CDR3 length: 20
clone size: .
V gene: TRBV4-1
CDR3 DNA: TGCGCCAGCAGCCAGCCCTCCCTTGGACGCACAGGGGAGAGTGGAAACACCATATATTTT
CDR3 protein: CASSQPSLGRTGESGNTIYF

J gene: TRBJ1-1
D gene: .
CDR3 length: 13
clone size: few
V gene: TRBV2
CDR3 DNA: TGTGCCAGCAATAACAGGCAGAACACTGAAGCTTTCTTT
CDR3 protein: CASNNRQNTEAFF

J gene: TRBJ1-3
D gene: TRBD1
CDR3 length: 14
clone size: few
V gene: TRBV7-6
CDR3 DNA: TGTGCCACCGTACAGGGGGCAGTTGGAAACACCATATATTTT
CDR3 protein: CATVQGAVGNTIYF

J gene: TRBJ1-4
D gene: .
CDR3 length: 14
clone size: .
V gene: TRBV30
CDR3 DNA: TGTGCCTGGAGCGGAACAGGGCTATCGGGAAAACTGTTTTTT
CDR3 protein: CAWSGTGLSGKLFF

J gene: TRBJ1-1
D gene: TRBD1
CDR3 length: 15
clone size: .
V gene: TRBV9
CDR3 DNA: TGTGCCAGCAGCGCGGGGGGACAGGGGAGGACTGAAGCTTTCTTT
CDR3 protein: CASSAGGQGRTEAFF

J gene: TRBJ2-4
D gene: .
CDR3 length: 15
clone size: .
V gene: TRBV5-1
CDR3 DNA: TGCGCCAGCAGCCCGGGGGTTCCTTCGGAGAACATTCAGTACTTC
CDR3 protein: CASSPGVPSENIQYF

J gene: TRBJ1-1
D gene: .
CDR3 length: 15
clone size: few
V gene: TRBV14
CDR3 DNA: TGTGCCAGCAGCCAAGTACGAGGGATGAACACTGAAGCTTTCTTT
CDR3 protein: CASSQVRGMNTEAFF

J gene: TRBJ1-3
D gene: .
CDR3 length: 11
clone size: .
V gene: TRBV28
CDR3 DNA: TGTGCCAGCATCCATCGAAACACCATATATTTT
CDR3 protein: CASIHRNTIYF

J gene: TRBJ1-1
D gene: .
CDR3 length: 15
clone size: .
V gene: TRBV2
CDR3 DNA: TGTGCCAGCAGTGAGGGCGGCAGGGCGGACACTGAAGCTTTCTTT
CDR3 protein: CASSEGGRADTEAFF

J gene: TRBJ2-7
D gene: .
CDR3 length: 13
clone size: .
V gene: TRBV7-2
CDR3 DNA: TGTGCCAGCAGCTTAGAGTGGGGCCAGGGGCTGTACTTC
CDR3 protein: CASSLEWGQGLYF

J gene: TRBJ2-1
D gene: TRBD2
CDR3 length: 18
clone size: once
V gene: TRBV5-1
CDR3 DNA: TGCGCCAGCAGAATCCGACCGGGACTAGCGTATACTTACAATGAGCAGTTCTTC
CDR3 protein: CASRIRPGLAYTYNEQFF

J gene: TRBJ1-1
D gene: .
CDR3 length: 13
clone size: .
V gene: TRBV4-1
CDR3 DNA: TGCGCCAGCAGCCTCGGAGAGAACACTGAAGCTTTCTTT
CDR3 protein: CASSLGENTEAFF

J gene: TRBJ2-3
D gene: TRBD2
CDR3 length: 15
clone size: .
V gene: TRBV5-1
CDR3 DNA: TGCGCCAGCAGGTCAGCGGGGAGCCCCACAGATACGCAGTATTTT
CDR3 protein: CASRSAGSPTDTQYF

J gene: TRBJ2-7
D gene: .
CDR3 length: 15
clone size: .
V gene: TRBV28
CDR3 DNA: TGTGCCAGCAGTCTATTGACAGGAGCGTCCTACGAGCAGTACTTC
CDR3 protein: CASSLLTGASYEQYF

J gene: TRBJ1-1
D gene: .
CDR3 length: 15
clone size: .
V gene: TRBV7-9
CDR3 DNA: TGTGCCAGCAGCTTAGTCCCCGGGTTGAACACTGAAGCTTTCTTT
CDR3 protein: CASSLVPGLNTEAFF

J gene: TRBJ2-7
D gene: TRBD2
CDR3 length: 14
clone size: .
V gene: TRBV9
CDR3 DNA: TGTGCCAGCAGCGTTGGGGGGGTGGCCTACGAGCAGTACTTC
CDR3 protein: CASSVGGVAYEQYF

J gene: TRBJ2-7
D gene: TRBD2
CDR3 length: 16
clone size: few
V gene: TRBV28
CDR3 DNA: TGTGCCAGCAGTTTCGAGATTAGCGGGAACTCCTACGAGCAGTACTTC
CDR3 protein: CASSFEISGNSYEQYF

J gene: TRBJ1-5
D gene: .
CDR3 length: 15
clone size: .
V gene: TRBV4-1
CDR3 DNA: TGCGCCAGCAGCCAAGTTGGACAAAGCAATCAGCCCCAGCATTTT
CDR3 protein: CASSQVGQSNQPQHF

J gene: TRBJ2-2
D gene: .
CDR3 length: 15
clone size: .
V gene: TRBV29-1
CDR3 DNA: TGCAGCGCCGCGATGGGGAGGATCTCGACCGGGGAGCTGTTTTTT
CDR3 protein: CSAAMGRISTGELFF

J gene: TRBJ2-1
D gene: TRBD2
CDR3 length: 19
clone size: .
V gene: TRBV7-9
CDR3 DNA: TGTGCCAGCAGGGATCCGGGACTAGCGGGTTCGAGCTCCTACAATGAGCAGTTCTTC
CDR3 protein: CASRDPGLAGSSSYNEQFF

J gene: TRBJ1-1
D gene: TRBD1
CDR3 length: 19
clone size: .
V gene: TRBV4-1
CDR3 DNA: TGCGCCAGCAGCCAAGAGGGTAGTAACAGGGGGCCACGGAACACTGAAGCTTTCTTT
CDR3 protein: CASSQEGSNRGPRNTEAFF

J gene: TRBJ1-1
D gene: .
CDR3 length: 13
clone size: .
V gene: TRBV7-2
CDR3 DNA: TGTGCCAGCAGCTTAATGGGGAGCACTGAAGCTTTCTTT
CDR3 protein: CASSLMGSTEAFF

J gene: TRBJ1-5
D gene: .
CDR3 length: 14
clone size: .
V gene: TRBV29-1
CDR3 DNA: TGCAGACCAACAGGAGCGGGCGGGAGTCAGCCCCAGCATTTT
CDR3 protein: CRPTGAGGSQPQHF

J gene: TRBJ2-2
D gene: TRBD2
CDR3 length: 16
clone size: .
V gene: TRBV7-2
CDR3 DNA: TGTGCCAGCAGCCCGGGACTAGCGGGAGGCCCCGGGGAGCTGTTTTTT
CDR3 protein: CASSPGLAGGPGELFF

J gene: TRBJ2-1
D gene: .
CDR3 length: 15
clone size: .
V gene: TRBV5-1
CDR3 DNA: TGCGCCAGCAGCTTGGGTCTGAGCTCCTACAATGAGCAGTTCTTC
CDR3 protein: CASSLGLSSYNEQFF

J gene: TRBJ2-7
D gene: TRBD2
CDR3 length: 15
clone size: few
V gene: TRBV6-5
CDR3 DNA: TGTGCCAGCAGTTACTCGACTAGCATGACCTACGAGCAGTACTTC
CDR3 protein: CASSYSTSMTYEQYF

J gene: TRBJ1-1
D gene: .
CDR3 length: 13
clone size: .
V gene: TRBV5-1
CDR3 DNA: TGCGCCAGCAGCTCGTGGGGAGCCACTGAAGCTTTCTTT
CDR3 protein: CASSSWGATEAFF

J gene: TRBJ1-1
D gene: .
CDR3 length: 15
clone size: .
V gene: TRBV7-9
CDR3 DNA: TGTGCCAGCAGCTGGGGGGGATACTCGAACACTGAAGCTTTCTTT
CDR3 protein: CASSWGGYSNTEAFF

J gene: TRBJ2-5
D gene: .
CDR3 length: 16
clone size: .
V gene: TRBV19
CDR3 DNA: TGTGCCAGTAGTATAGTAGGTAGGGTAGCGAGAGAGACCCAGTACTTC
CDR3 protein: CASSIVGRVARETQYF

J gene: TRBJ2-2
D gene: TRBD2
CDR3 length: 17
clone size: .
V gene: TRBV9
CDR3 DNA: TGTGCCAGCAGCGTCCAGCGGGAGGGCCCGAACACCGGGGAGCTGTTTTTT
CDR3 protein: CASSVQREGPNTGELFF

J gene: TRBJ2-3
D gene: .
CDR3 length: 15
clone size: .
V gene: TRBV12-5
CDR3 DNA: TGTGCTAGTGGGGGAGATTTCCCTAGCACAGATACGCAGTATTTT
CDR3 protein: CASGGDFPSTDTQYF